This T cell receptor (beta chain) was identified in a study of CD8+CD57+ T cells in acquired aplastic anemia. Study-wide context: Sorted CD4+ and CD8+ cells gave a mean 3.2 ug DNA, range roughly 0.18 to 30 ug. Findings and caveats of the study: A set of 25 to 30 CD8+ CDR3 sequences was shared between patients and controls, and these sequences appeared highly expressed in patients.

The TCR beta profiling, which covered VDJ combination and CDR3 sequence, was carried out using genomic DNA as the template. TCRdb re-derived calls from the reads in MiXCR, one entry per CDR3 protein. The sample shows 160,000 or so distinct CDR3 sequences, 45% to 55% of them seen only once. The CDR3 runs 12 residues. V was cut by 5 bases and J by 5 bases, with 7 bases left in between. Germline V gene sequence: CDR1 MNHEY, CDR2 SMNVEV (reference sequence). By flow cytometry, patients selected for sequencing had shown an expansion of CD8+CD57+ cells. A remark on this clonotype: Its matching antigen is unknown.

The chain has TRBV27 and TRBJ1-5; D remains unclear. The sample comprised sorted CD4+, CD8+, or CD8+CD57+ T cells (not recorded which) from PBMCs. The source is a human donor with aplastic anemia. DNA for the CDR3: TGTGCCAGCAGTAACCAGGATCAGCCCCAGCATTTT. Translation gives CASSNQDQPQHF.